The T cell receptor beta chain described here comes from a study of pediatric ulcerative colitis. Study results and caveats: A couple of rectal clonotypes were found only in ulcerative colitis patients, all of them.

Concerning this clone itself: Antigen specificity is unknown.

Profiled with immunoSEQ multiplex PCR; TCRdb holds only in-frame clones, not every one. The sample holds 30,000 to 45,000 clones, over 65% seen once. V was trimmed by 1 base and J by 2 bases, leaving 12 bases between them. The germline gives CDR1 SGHTA, CDR2 FQGNSA. The CDR3 length is 17 residues. Source material: blood. The V call is TRBV7-2, the J call TRBJ1-6; TRBD1 is a possible D gene (6 bases). The sequence came from a girl between 10 and 17 years old with moderate ulcerative colitis. In DNA form, the CDR3 reads TGTGCCAGCAGCTTAGTGCAGGGGCACGCCTATAATTCACCCCTCCACTTT. This sequence encodes CASSLVQGHAYNSPLHF.